These 12 T cell receptor beta chains came from one sample sequenced in a study of tumor-infiltrating lymphocytes in primary liver carcinoma. In addition to blood RNA drawn from unsorted whole blood, germline DNA was extracted. Reverse transcription of 500 to 650 ng total RNA with a constant-region primer produced TCR beta cDNA. Investigators got TCR beta libraries out of three nested multiplex PCR rounds, done with slightly modified ARM-PCR. Running 10 cycles apiece, the first two PCR rounds relied on TRBV1-TRBV30 forward primers together with a C-beta reverse primer. TCRdb re-derived calls from the multiplex PCR reads in MiXCR, one entry per CDR3 protein. The sample contains 150,000 to 200,000 distinct CDR3 sequences, 65% of which appear only once. The source material was peripheral blood. These receptors originate from an older woman with primary liver carcinoma and hepatitis B virus infection.

This clonotype appeared a few times. The chain employs TRBV28 and TRBJ2-7; 8 bases are a match to TRBD1. CDR3 length: 15 amino acids. Trimming at V came to 6 bases and at J to 1 base, leaving 8 bases not matched to a gene. From germline, CDR1 is MDHEN and CDR2 SYDVKM. CDR3 in amino acids: CASRPFTGGSYEQYF. DNA for the CDR3: TGTGCCAGCAGACCATTCACAGGGGGGTCCTACGAGCAGTACTTC.

Many counts were recorded for this clonotype. This chain uses TRBV6-5 with TRBJ2-7, with TRBD1 identical over 8 bases. This CDR3 has 15 amino acids. J gave up 2 bases and V 0 bases, and 3 bases lay outside the gene matches. From germline, CDR1 is MNHEY and CDR2 SVGAGI. The CDR3 DNA reads as TGTGCCAGCAGTTACTCAGACAGGGGTGCCTACGAGCAGTACTTC. This codes for CASSYSDRGAYEQYF.

The table lists this clonotype with a count of one. Just one base apart from a much larger clone, this may be a read error. The V and J genes are TRBV29-1 and TRBJ1-4; possibly TRBD1 for D (5 bases). This CDR3 is 15 amino acids long. Germline loops: CDR1 SQVTM, CDR2 ANQGSEA. This chain's CDR3 is CSANQRGTTNEELFF. Here the CDR3 DNA reads TGCAGCGCCAATCAAAGGGGTACAACTAATGAAGAACTGTTTTTT.

The rearrangement joins TRBV28 to TRBJ2-3, with 7 positions matching TRBD2. V was pared by 4 bases and J by 2 bases, with 9 bases of the junction left unmatched. The CDR3 has 16 amino acids. Germline CDR1 MDHEN, CDR2 SYDVKM. This CDR3 reads CASSSLGGGPTDTQYF. CDR3 bases: TGTGCCAGCAGTTCCCTCGGGGGAGGGCCCACAGATACGCAGTATTTT.

A note on this clonotype: Mismatch with germline at one junction end may stem from a read error. The chain carries TRBV28 and TRBJ2-3; 7 positions match TRBD2. Germline V gene lookup returns CDR1 MDHEN and CDR2 SYDVKM. CDR3 size: 16 residues. This CDR3 reads CASSSLGGGPTDTHYF. The DNA for the CDR3 is TGTGCCAGCAGTTCCCTCGGGGGAGGGCCCACAGATACGCACTATTTT.

On this clonotype itself: A junction end diverges from the germline sequence, so it may reflect a read error. The chain is built from TRBV5-1 and TRBJ1-1; 7 bases align to TRBD1. This CDR3 has 15 residues. Germline V gene data show CDR1 as SGHRS and CDR2 as YFSETQ. CDR3 region: CASSLSSGTVTEALF. The CDR3, as DNA: TGCGCCAGCAGCCTCAGTTCCGGGACAGTGACTGAAGCTCTCTTT.

This clonotype showed up just a few times. V gene TRBV28 combines with J gene TRBJ1-2; no clear D. V gave up 4 bases and J gave up 8 bases, with 11 bases separating them. CDR3 size: 12 residues. Germline CDR1 is MDHEN and CDR2 is SYDVKM. The CDR3 region is CASSSAQRGYTF. Written as DNA, the CDR3 is TGTGCCAGCAGTTCGGCGCAACGGGGCTACACCTTC.

In its sample, this clonotype was seen many times. The chain joins TRBV11-3 to TRBJ1-2; no clear D gene. V was trimmed by 4 bases and J by 7 bases, leaving 19 bases between them. Germline loops: CDR1 SGHNT, CDR2 YENEEA. This CDR3 comprises 15 residues. The CDR3 region is CASSSSRGGGVGYTF. CDR3 sequence (DNA): TGTGCCAGCAGCTCCTCCCGGGGTGGTGGAGTTGGCTACACCTTC.

Points on this clonotype: One junction end disagrees with the germline gene, perhaps due to a read error. The gene calls are TRBV11-1 and TRBJ2-3; no clear D gene. The CDR3 consists of 16 residues. Germline loops: CDR1 SGHAT, CDR2 FQDESV (reference sequence). CDR3 coding DNA: TGTGCCAGCAACTTGGATAACTCGCGGACCACAGATACGGAGTATTTT. Translating gives CASNLDNSRTTDTEYF.

Points on this clonotype: One junction end does not reproduce the germline sequence, and a read error may be involved. The V call is TRBV11-2, the J call TRBJ2-6, with a possible D match to TRBD1 (5 bases). This CDR3 is built from 14 residues. Germline V gives CDR1 SGHAT, CDR2 FQNNGV. Here the CDR3 DNA reads TGTGCCAGCAGCCTAAACCCTGGGGCCAATGTCCCGACTTTC. As protein: CASSLNPGANVPTF.

This clonotype was observed many times. A much larger clone lies one base from this, so it may be a read error. This sequence joins TRBV11-2 and TRBJ1-2; weak D call: TRBD1 (6 bases). With 4 bases removed from V and 4 bases from J, the gap between germline ends came to 10 bases. The germline V gene encodes CDR1 SGHAT and CDR2 FQNNGV. This CDR3 is built from 13 residues. The CDR3 sequence: CASSSDRSYGYTF. CDR3 sequence (DNA): TGTGCCAGCAGCTCTGACAGGTCCTATGGCTACACCTTC.

The CDR3 DNA sequence: TGCGCCAGCAGTCGCGACGTCTTGGGTAGCACAGATACGCAGTATTTT. This gives the protein CASSRDVLGSTDTQYF. The J gene is TRBJ2-3, the V gene TRBV5-1; no definite D call. Trimming removed 5 bases at V and 0 bases at J, with 16 bases between. The CDR3 runs to 16 residues. The germline V gene has CDR1 SGHRS and CDR2 YFSETQ.